This is a list of T cell receptor beta chains from one sample in a study of T cell repertoires in cytomegalovirus infection. The antigens of these receptors remain unknown. Each CDR3 protein gets one entry after TCRdb re-called the reads with MiXCR. The data show about 570,000 distinct CDR3 sequences, almost 40% seen once. The material was cultured PBMCs, obtained from culture after CMV antigen stimulation. The source of these receptors is a human donor in good health (CMV status not recorded). Some clones in this sample may be carry-over from other donors' samples. CDR3s include the opening cysteine and the closing phenylalanine or tryptophan. D genes are given only for firm matches. Clone size is given for some rows only: seen once, a few or many times, or a class if the clone is expanded.

>.|.|14|TRBJ2-2|TRBV2
CASSEQENTGELFF
TGTGCCAGCAGTGAACAGGAGAACACCGGGGAGCTGTTTTTT
>.|many|14|TRBJ2-5|TRBV7-2
CASSRKGGVETQYF
TGTGCCAGCAGCCGGAAGGGGGGCGTGGAGACCCAGTACTTC
>.|.|14|TRBJ2-3|TRBV12-5
CASGFLTGGDTQYF
TGTGCTAGTGGTTTTTTGACTGGGGGGGATACGCAGTATTTT
>.|.|13|TRBJ1-6|TRBV7-2
CASSLRANSPLHF
TGTGCCAGCAGCTTAAGGGCGAATTCACCCCTCCACTTT
>TRBD2|.|13|TRBJ2-7|TRBV6-2/TRBV6-3
CASSGGNVYEQYF
TGTGCCAGCAGCGGGGGGAACGTCTACGAGCAGTACTTC
>TRBD2|.|14|TRBJ2-1|TRBV10-3
CAISSGTSGNEQFF
TGTGCCATCAGCTCGGGGACTAGCGGGAATGAGCAGTTCTTC
>.|many|13|TRBJ1-6|TRBV7-2
CASSPQPPSPLHF
TGTGCCAGCAGCCCCCAACCTCCCTCACCCCTCCACTTT
>.|few|15|TRBJ1-1|TRBV4-2
CASSQGTGTRTEAFF
TGTGCCAGCAGCCAAGGTACCGGGACGAGGACTGAAGCTTTCTTT
>.|.|13|TRBJ1-2|TRBV2
CASSGQVIYGYTF
TGTGCCAGCAGTGGACAGGTTATTTATGGCTACACCTTC
>.|.|14|TRBJ1-6|TRBV7-8
CASSSSGSGSPLHF
TGTGCCAGCAGCTCCTCAGGGAGTGGTTCACCCCTCCACTTT
>.|.|16|TRBJ2-7|TRBV7-4
CASSPSTAMNTYEQYF
TGTGCCAGCAGCCCCTCGACAGCGATGAACACCTACGAGCAGTACTTC
>.|many|16|TRBJ2-3|TRBV12-3/TRBV12-4
CASSLISSREGGAQYF
TGTGCCAGCAGTTTGATCAGCTCCCGAGAGGGAGGTGCGCAGTATTTT
>.|once|15|TRBJ2-7|TRBV12-3/TRBV12-4
CASSFGVLVSHEQYF
TGTGCCAGCAGTTTCGGGGTCCTAGTCTCCCACGAGCAGTACTTC
>.|.|15|TRBJ2-1|TRBV19
CASSIDARTYNEQFF
TGTGCCAGTAGTATAGATGCCAGGACCTACAATGAGCAGTTCTTC
>TRBD2|.|16|TRBJ2-1|TRBV6-4
CASIATSGSPYNEQFF
TGTGCCAGCATAGCAACTAGCGGGAGTCCCTACAATGAGCAGTTCTTC
>.|few|16|TRBJ1-1|TRBV6-5
CASSYSRQILNTEAFF
TGTGCCAGCAGTTACTCGAGACAGATACTGAACACTGAAGCTTTCTTT
>.|few|13|TRBJ2-3|TRBV28
CATTEGRTDTQYF
TGTGCCACCACGGAGGGGCGCACAGATACGCAGTATTTT
>.|.|17|TRBJ1-3|TRBV7-9
CASSLAWSASSGNTIYF
TGTGCCAGCAGCTTAGCGTGGTCAGCCAGCTCTGGAAACACCATATATTTT